This T cell receptor (beta chain) was sequenced for a study of radiotherapy plus CTLA-4 blockade in lung cancer (dated by TCRdb to between 2018 and 2020). Notes on the research overall: Among enrolled patients, roughly 18% had an objective response and 31% reached disease control. The research as a whole found: Increased serum interferon-beta after radiation, together with early dynamic changes in blood T cell clones, were reported to be the strongest predictors of response. After treatment with radiotherapy and ipilimumab, TCR clones that originated in tumors expanded in peripheral blood.

Library generation was performed with the immunoSEQ multiplex PCR assay. Imported from immuneACCESS, the table was reduced by TCRdb to in-frame sequences with V and J called. These copies leave out some clones; in studies compared against another copy, an unresolved V gene accounts for under half, and the cause of the remainder is not known. The sample table holds approximately 100,000 clones, of which about 83% were seen once. The ten biggest clones cover roughly 2.3% of the sample. Focal radiation therapy combined with CTLA-4 blockade (ipilimumab) was tested in patients with chemo-refractory metastatic non-small-cell lung cancer. CDR1 and CDR2 were assigned from the germline V gene (reference sequence) as SEHNR and FQNEAQ. The CDR3 holds 14 amino acids from the cysteine to the phenylalanine. The only DNA kept is the CDR3, 42 bases in frame from the first base. V is pared back by 5 bases and J by 1 base, with 11 bases lying between the germline termini.

With respect to this clone: It has no known antigen specificity. Base qualities are not recorded, but no much larger clone differs from it by a single base.

Source: peripheral blood, taken from a patient treated with radiotherapy plus ipilimumab. The rearrangement joined TRBV7-9 to TRBJ1-1, with no confidently assigned D gene. The clonotype was recovered from a human donor with non-small cell lung cancer that progressed on radiotherapy plus ipilimumab. Some clones in this sample may be carry-over from other donors' samples. The sequence in DNA is TGTGCCAGCAGCAGCCGCAGGTCGAACACTGAAGCTTTCTTT. Translated, it gives CASSSRRSNTEAFF.